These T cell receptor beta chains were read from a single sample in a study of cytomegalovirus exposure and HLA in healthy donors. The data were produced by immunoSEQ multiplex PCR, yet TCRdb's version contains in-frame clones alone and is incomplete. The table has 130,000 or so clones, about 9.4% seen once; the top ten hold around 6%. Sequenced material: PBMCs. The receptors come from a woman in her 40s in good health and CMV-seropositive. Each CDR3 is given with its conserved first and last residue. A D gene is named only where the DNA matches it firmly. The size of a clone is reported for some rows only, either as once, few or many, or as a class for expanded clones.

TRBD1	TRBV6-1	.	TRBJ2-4	CASSEYRGMNIQYF	TGTGCCAGCAGTGAATACAGGGGGATGAACATTCAGTACTTC
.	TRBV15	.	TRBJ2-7	CATSNRPGAYEQYF	TGTGCCACCAGTAACCGACCAGGGGCCTACGAGCAGTACTTC
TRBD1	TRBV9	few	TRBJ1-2	CASSVEAAGGINYGYTF	TGTGCCAGCAGCGTAGAGGCCGCAGGGGGCATTAACTATGGCTACACCTTC
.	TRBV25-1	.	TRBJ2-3	CASSEAVADTQYF	TGTGCCAGCAGTGAGGCAGTGGCCGATACGCAGTATTTT
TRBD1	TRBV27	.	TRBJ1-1	CASSSNRGRFAEAFF	TGTGCCAGCTCGAGTAACAGGGGGCGGTTCGCTGAAGCTTTCTTT
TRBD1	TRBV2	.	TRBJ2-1	CASRDRGSYNEQFF	TGTGCCAGCAGGGACAGGGGTTCCTACAATGAGCAGTTCTTC
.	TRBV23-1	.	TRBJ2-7	CASSPPRAGDYEQYF	TGCGCCAGCAGCCCTCCAAGGGCAGGGGACTACGAGCAGTACTTC
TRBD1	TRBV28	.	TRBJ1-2	CASRDRENYGYTF	TGTGCCAGCCGGGACAGGGAGAACTATGGCTACACCTTC
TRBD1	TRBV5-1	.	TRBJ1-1	CASSLMGQLGTEAFF	TGCGCCAGCAGCTTGATGGGACAGCTGGGGACTGAAGCTTTCTTT
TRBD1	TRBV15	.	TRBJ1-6	CATSARTGENSPLHF	TGTGCCACCAGCGCCCGGACAGGGGAGAATTCACCCCTCCACTTT
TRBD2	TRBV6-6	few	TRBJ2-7	CASAEGREASEQYF	TGTGCCAGCGCCGAAGGGAGGGAGGCCTCCGAGCAGTACTTC
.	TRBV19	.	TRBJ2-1	CATRAGRAVYNEQFF	TGTGCCACGCGGGCCGGGAGAGCGGTATACAATGAGCAGTTCTTC
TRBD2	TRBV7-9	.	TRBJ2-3	CASSLFSGGAASTDTQYF	TGTGCCAGCAGCTTATTTAGCGGGGGGGCCGCCAGCACAGATACGCAGTATTTT
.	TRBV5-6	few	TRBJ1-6	CASSFEGPSSYNSPLHF	TGTGCCAGCAGCTTTGAGGGTCCCAGCTCCTATAATTCACCCCTCCACTTT